This T cell receptor beta chain came from a study of shared clonotypes between healthy human individuals. Trimming took 5 bases from V and 6 from J, leaving 11 bases between them. Germline V CDR1 and CDR2: MDHEN, SYDVKM. The CDR3 sequence is 12 residues long. Findings and caveats of the study: Clonotypes that were shared across a handful of donors made up 4% to 6% of naive CD4 clonotypes.

Comment on this clone: Its specificity is not known.

Assay used: immunoSEQ multiplex PCR; TCRdb lists only in-frame clones, some missing. The sample shows some 2.3 million clones, 85% to 95% of them seen only once. The sequencing input was naive CD4+ T cells from PBMCs. As to subset: CD45RA+ positively selected. The clonotype comes from a man aged 18 to 35 in good health. Some clones in this sample may be carry-over from other donors' samples. This rearrangement joins TRBV28 to TRBJ2-7, with a weak D call TRBD2 (5 bases). The CDR3 loop reads CASSEGLAEQYF. CDR3 bases: TGTGCCAGCAGTGAGGGCCTTGCCGAGCAGTACTTC.